Each of the 29 T cell receptor beta chains below was sequenced from the same sample in a study of technical replicates of blood from several donors. Profiling relied on immunoSEQ multiplex PCR, and the TCRdb table lists in-frame clones only, not all of them. The sample holds 53,000 or so clones, around 84% seen once. Sequencing input: PBMCs. These receptors all stem from a human donor in good health. Some clones in this sample may be carry-over from other donors' samples.

CDR3 sequence reads: CASSQGVSGIGELFF. In nucleotides, the CDR3 is TGCGCCAGCAGCCAAGGTGTATCAGGGATCGGGGAGCTGTTTTTT. The rearrangement uses TRBV4-3 and TRBJ2-2, with a possible D match to TRBD1 (5 bases). This CDR3 contains 15 residues. V was trimmed by 1 base and J by 7 bases, leaving 13 bases between them. Germline V gene sequence: CDR1 LGHNA, CDR2 YSLEER.

In this sample, this clone turned up a few times. The chain is built from TRBV6-5 and TRBJ2-3, with a tentative D call TRBD2 (5 bases). The CDR3 has 15 residues. V lost 0 bases and J 3 bases, leaving 10 bases between the germline ends. The V gene's germline CDR1 is MNHEY and CDR2 SVGAGI. In DNA form, the CDR3 reads TGTGCCAGCAGTTACTCGGGCAGGAGGACAGATACGCAGTATTTT. Translating gives CASSYSGRRTDTQYF.

The count of this clone is one. J is TRBJ2-7 and V is TRBV7-8; D not resolved. Germline lookup yields CDR1 SGHVS and CDR2 FQNEAQ. Trimming pared 1 base from V and 0 bases from J, leaving 13 bases between. The CDR3 is 16 residues long. The CDR3 DNA reads TGTGCCAGCAGCTTAGTTCGTGACTCTCTCTCCTACGAGCAGTACTTC. This encodes CASSLVRDSLSYEQYF.

The rearrangement joins TRBV5-6 to TRBJ2-5; 10 bases agree with TRBD2. This CDR3 comprises 17 residues. Losses at the gene ends were 1 base for V and 4 bases for J; bases not matched to a gene: 10. The germline gives CDR1 SGHDT, CDR2 YYEEEE. This CDR3 is CASSLLGIAGGVETQYF. In nucleotides, the CDR3 is TGTGCCAGCAGCTTGTTAGGTATAGCGGGAGGTGTAGAGACCCAGTACTTC.

V gene TRBV19 combines with J gene TRBJ2-7; possible D gene TRBD1, 5 bases. Trimming removed 5 bases from V and 2 bases from J, with 10 bases in between. CDR1 LNHDA and CDR2 SQIVND come from the germline V gene (reference sequence). This CDR3 comprises 13 residues. The DNA of the CDR3 is TGTGCCAGTAGTCTTGGGGCAGCCTACGAGCAGTACTTC. Translated: CASSLGAAYEQYF.

This clone was counted between two and nine times. The chain couples TRBV7-2 to TRBJ2-7, with 9 positions matching TRBD2. The CDR3 covers 18 residues. The J segment lost 7 bases and the V segment lost 1 base, leaving 17 bases of the junction unmatched. Per the germline V gene, CDR1 is SGHTA and CDR2 is FQGNSA. The CDR3 protein is CASSLVGSGGRARGEQYF. The CDR3 nucleotides are TGTGCCAGCAGCTTAGTAGGGAGTGGCGGGAGGGCTAGGGGTGAGCAGTACTTC.

This chain joins TRBV7-2 and TRBJ2-7, with 10 bases identical to TRBD1. V shed 0 bases and J 6 bases; nucleotides not matched to a gene: 5. Germline assignment: CDR1 SGHTA and CDR2 FQGNSA. This CDR3 region has 15 residues. The CDR3 reads CASSLAGQGVAEQYF. The CDR3 coding sequence is TGTGCCAGCAGCTTAGCAGGACAGGGGGTTGCCGAGCAGTACTTC.

This clone was seen only once. The chain carries TRBV7-2 and TRBJ2-3, with D unclear. V was cut by 3 bases and J by 5 bases, with 3 bases left in between. This CDR3 has 11 amino acids. CDR1 is SGHTA and CDR2 is FQGNSA in the germline V gene. CDR3 coding DNA: TGTGCCAGCAGCTTCATAGATACGCAGTATTTT. Translation gives CASSFIDTQYF.

The rearrangement joins TRBV9 to TRBJ2-7; D not resolved. This CDR3 spans 13 amino acids. Germline assignment: CDR1 SGDLS and CDR2 YYNGEE. V was trimmed by 0 bases and J by 6 bases, leaving 10 bases between them. The CDR3 DNA reads TGTGCCAGCAGCGTAGCCGCTTACAGCGAGCAGTACTTC. Its protein is CASSVAAYSEQYF.

V usage is TRBV7-9 and J usage is TRBJ1-2, with D possibly being TRBD1 (6 bases). The V end was cut by 6 bases, the J end by 6 bases, with 14 bases between. Germline assignment: CDR1 SEHNR and CDR2 FQNEAQ (reference sequence). The CDR3 has 13 amino acids. The CDR3 sequence: CASSIREGDGYTF. In DNA, the CDR3 is TGTGCCAGCAGTATAAGGGAGGGGGATGGCTACACCTTC.

The chain links TRBV5-4 to TRBJ1-1, with D perhaps matching TRBD1 (6 bases). CDR1 SGHNT and CDR2 YYREEE come from the germline V gene (reference sequence). CDR3 length: 14 amino acids. V was shortened by 4 bases and J by 7 bases, with 17 bases between the two germline ends. CDR3 in DNA: TGTGCCAGCAGCCCGGTGGGGGGGCGGATTGAAGCTTTCTTT. As protein: CASSPVGGRIEAFF.

This clone has just one count. The rearrangement uses TRBV6-6 and TRBJ2-1, with a tentative D call TRBD2 (5 bases). This CDR3 contains 16 residues. V shed 5 bases and J shed 7 bases, with 21 bases lying between them. CDR1 and CDR2 from the germline V gene are MNHNY and SVGAGI (reference sequence). The CDR3 DNA is TGTGCCAGCAGTCCCCCCGGTAGCGAGCGTCGGAATGAGCAGTTCTTC. Protein product: CASSPPGSERRNEQFF.

V gene TRBV21-1 combines with J gene TRBJ2-6; the D call in the table, TRBD2, was not verified against the DNA. TRBV21-1 has pseudogene status. CDR3 length: 17 amino acids. The chain's CDR3 is CASSKAGGSSGANVLTF. As DNA, the CDR3 is TGTGCCAGCAGCAAAGCGGGGGGGAGCTCTGGGGCCAACGTCCTGACTTTC.

The chain combines TRBV4-3 with TRBJ1-1, with 7 bases that match TRBD1. The CDR3 is 15 residues long. The germline V gene has CDR1 LGHNA and CDR2 YSLEER. With V trimmed by 2 bases and J by 1 base, 4 bases remained unmatched. CDR3 residues: CASSQSGTANTEAFF. In DNA form, the CDR3 reads TGCGCCAGCAGCCAATCCGGGACAGCGAACACTGAAGCTTTCTTT.

The chain carries TRBV6-5 and TRBJ1-1; 9 bases are shared with TRBD1. Unmatched junction bases numbered 14, after V lost 6 bases and J lost 9 bases. CDR3 size: 15 residues. Germline V gene lookup returns CDR1 MNHEY and CDR2 SVGAGI. The CDR3 sequence is CASSPTTGQGPKAFF. The CDR3, as DNA: TGTGCCAGCAGCCCTACAACCGGACAGGGGCCAAAAGCTTTCTTT.

The CDR3 DNA is TGTGCCAGCGAAGGATCCGGGGGAAAAACTGAAGCTTTCTTT. It encodes CASEGSGGKTEAFF. This chain joins TRBV27 and TRBJ1-1; TRBD1 might be the D (5 bases). Germline CDR1 reads MNHEY; CDR2 reads SMNVEV (reference sequence). V lost 8 bases and J lost 5, with 18 bases in between. This CDR3 has 14 amino acids.

This sequence joins TRBV11-2 and TRBJ1-5; 9 nucleotides align to TRBD1. Germline lookup yields CDR1 SGHAT and CDR2 FQNNGV. This CDR3 is built from 15 residues. V was pared by 5 bases and J by 1 base, with 3 bases of the junction left unmatched. CDR3 sequence (DNA): TGTGCCAGCAGCACGACAGGGGGAAGCAATCAGCCCCAGCATTTT. Protein: CASSTTGGSNQPQHF.

The V gene is TRBV6-5, the J gene TRBJ2-2, with D perhaps matching TRBD1 (6 bases). The germline V gene encodes CDR1 MNHEY and CDR2 SVGAGI. Trimming took 4 bases from V and 3 from J, leaving 15 bases between them. CDR3 length: 16 amino acids. The DNA of the CDR3 is TGTGCCAGCAGTTCTCGGATCAGGGGCGACACCGGGGAGCTGTTTTTT. This codes for CASSSRIRGDTGELFF.

This rearrangement joins TRBV10-3 to TRBJ1-2; tentative D call: TRBD1 (6 bases). CDR3 length: 14 residues. The germline V and J ends were trimmed by 3 bases and 3 bases, with 11 bases remaining between them. CDR1 is ENHRY, CDR2 SYGVKD, per germline. CDR3 protein: CAISETGRYYGYTF. The CDR3, as DNA: TGTGCCATCAGTGAAACAGGGAGATACTATGGCTACACCTTC.

The genes are TRBV6-6 and TRBJ1-1, with D possibly TRBD1 on 6 matching bases. V shed 8 bases and J shed 4 bases, with 17 bases lying between them. Germline CDR1 MNHNY, CDR2 SVGAGI (reference sequence). This CDR3 is built from 14 residues. The CDR3 nucleotides read TGTGCCAGCCGGCCGGGCCGGGGGGCCACTGAAGCTTTCTTT. It yields the protein CASRPGRGATEAFF.

The chain employs TRBV29-1 and TRBJ2-7; unclear D gene. Trimming cost V 6 bases and J 0 bases, with 15 bases left between them. CDR3 length: 14 amino acids. CDR1 and CDR2 (germline): SQVTM, ANQGSEA. CDR3 DNA sequence: TGCAGCGTACGAACAGCTTACCCCTCCTACGAGCAGTACTTC. This encodes CSVRTAYPSYEQYF.

The V call is TRBV7-6, the J call TRBJ2-3; 11 bases line up with TRBD2. The germline V gene encodes CDR1 SGHVS and CDR2 FNYEAQ. CDR3 length: 16 residues. Trimming took 1 base from V and 6 from J; bases not matched to a gene: 6. The CDR3 loop is CASSLGSGGASDTQYF. In DNA form, the CDR3 reads TGTGCCAGCAGCTTAGGTAGCGGGGGGGCCTCGGATACGCAGTATTTT. Using reference TRBV7-6 and TRBJ2-3 for the parts outside the CDR3, the full variable domain is GAGVSQSPRYKVTKRGQDVALRCDPISGHVSLYWYRQALGQGPEFLTYFNYEAQQDKSGLPNDRFSAERPEGSISTLTIQRTEQRDSAMYRCASSLGSGGASDTQYFGPGTRLTVL.

The chain couples TRBV28 to TRBJ1-6, with 7 bases fitting TRBD1. CDR1 is MDHEN and CDR2 is SYDVKM in the germline V gene. Germline trimming cut 3 bases from V and 6 bases from J; bases unmatched to any gene: 2. CDR3 length: 14 amino acids. The CDR3 is CASSFGTVNSPLHF. The DNA for the CDR3 is TGTGCCAGCAGTTTCGGGACAGTTAATTCACCCCTCCACTTT.

The V gene is TRBV2, the J gene TRBJ2-1, with D hard to call. The CDR3 loop spans 14 amino acids. V lost 0 bases and J 8 bases, leaving 11 bases between the germline ends. Germline V gives CDR1 SNHLY, CDR2 FYNNEI. For the CDR3, the DNA is TGTGCCAGCAGTGAAGCGCTTCTACGGGATGAGCAGTTCTTC. As protein: CASSEALLRDEQFF. The full variable domain, rest sourced from reference TRBV2 and TRBJ2-1, is EPEVTQTPSHQVTQMGQEVILRCVPISNHLYFYWYRQILGQKVEFLVSFYNNEISEKSEIFDDQFSVERPDGSNFTLKIRSTKLEDSAMYFCASSEALLRDEQFFGPGTRLTVL.

This clone was seen a few times. The rearrangement joins TRBV5-4 to TRBJ1-1; the D is unclear. Germline assignment: CDR1 SGHNT and CDR2 YYREEE (reference sequence). The CDR3 sequence is 12 residues long. V shed 4 bases and J shed 3 bases, with 7 bases lying between them. DNA for the CDR3: TGTGCCAGCAGCCCACGGGACACTGAAGCTTTCTTT. Protein sequence: CASSPRDTEAFF.

This clone was detected once. The V call is TRBV4-2, the J call TRBJ1-6; no reliable D call. V was shortened by 0 bases and J by 6 bases, with 18 bases between the two germline ends. CDR1 is LGHNA, CDR2 YNFKEQ, per germline. The CDR3 has 18 amino acids. CDR3 in DNA: TGTGCCAGCAGCCAAGACGGTCGATTATCCCCCATTAATTCACCCCTCCACTTT. Its protein is CASSQDGRLSPINSPLHF.

V is TRBV7-9 and J is TRBJ2-7, with D possibly matching TRBD2 (7 bases). The germline CDR1 and CDR2 sequences are SEHNR and FQNEAQ (reference sequence). The V end lost 2 bases, the J end lost 4 bases, and 12 bases lay between the germline ends. The CDR3 sequence is 14 residues long. CDR3 DNA: TGTGCCAGCAGCTTAAGAGGGGGGGGTTACGAGCAGTACTTC. Encoded protein: CASSLRGGGYEQYF.

The J gene is TRBJ2-2, the V gene TRBV5-1; 9 nucleotides agree with TRBD2. Germline CDR1 is SGHRS and CDR2 is YFSETQ. Losses at the gene ends were 0 bases for V and 7 bases for J; bases not matched to a gene: 10. This CDR3 is built from 17 residues. CDR3 DNA: TGCGCCAGCAGCTTGGAATCTCCGGGACTAGCTGGCGGGGAGCTGTTTTTT. It specifies CASSLESPGLAGGELFF.

This chain uses TRBV11-2 with TRBJ1-3; 7 nucleotides line up with TRBD1. The CDR3 contains 15 residues. Trimming removed 3 bases from V and 2 bases from J; junction bases left unmatched: 4. Germline V lookup: CDR1 SGHAT, CDR2 FQNNGV. The CDR3 DNA sequence: TGTGCCAGCAGCTTTCCGGGACAGACTGGAAACACCATATATTTT. This sequence encodes CASSFPGQTGNTIYF.